This TCR beta chain was sequenced during a study of T cell responses to AZD1222 COVID-19 vaccine. The table came from immunoSEQ multiplex PCR; TCRdb's copy has only in-frame clones and leaves some out. The data hold about 130,000 clones, with about nine tenths observed a single time. The receptor comes from an adult in good health. The source was peripheral blood, collected on day 0 of AZD1222 vaccination.

The CDR3 DNA is TGTGCCTGGAGTCACTCCTCCGGGGAGCTGTTTTTT. Residues: CAWSHSSGELFF. V and J are TRBV30 and TRBJ2-2; D is uncertain. Germline-derived CDR1 and CDR2 are GTSNPN and SVGIG (reference sequence). Trimming removed 2 bases at V and 6 bases at J, with 7 bases between. The CDR3 covers 12 residues.